Each of the 19 T cell receptor beta chains below was sequenced from the same sample in a study of Ad26.COV2.S vaccination and SARS-CoV-2 variants. Sequencing used immunoSEQ multiplex PCR; TCRdb keeps in-frame clones, though not all of them. The sample has 410,000 or so clones, about nine tenths seen once. Treatment indicated: some 20 received Ad26.COV2.S at low or high dose, single or two shots; about five received placebo; per-sample allocation not given. All samples were drawn on day 63, counting from the first vaccine or placebo injection. The source material was peripheral blood, sampled in a trial of Ad26.COV2.S vaccine versus placebo. The receptors stem from a person between 18 and 65 years old who received the Ad26.COV2.S COVID-19 vaccine or a placebo.

This chain joins TRBV6-5 and TRBJ1-5; 7 bases line up with TRBD1. The CDR3 sequence is 13 residues long. Germline V lookup: CDR1 MNHEY, CDR2 SVGAGI. Trimming took 10 bases from V and 4 from J; bases not matched to a gene: 7. The chain's CDR3 is CATASTGNQPQHF. The CDR3 DNA sequence: TGTGCCACTGCCTCGACAGGGAATCAGCCCCAGCATTTT.

This clone was observed a single time. The chain carries TRBV4-1 and TRBJ1-2; 8 bases agree with TRBD1. Germline V gene data show CDR1 as MGHRA and CDR2 as YSYEKL. The CDR3 runs to 13 residues. Losses at the gene ends were 2 bases for V and 7 bases for J; bases not matched to a gene: 3. The CDR3 sequence is CASSQPQGGGYTF. As DNA, the CDR3 is TGCGCCAGCAGCCAACCACAGGGGGGTGGCTACACCTTC.

V is TRBV19 and J is TRBJ1-5, with 8 bases lining up with TRBD1. Trimming cost V 5 bases and J 2 bases; bases outside gene matches: 5. Per the germline V gene, CDR1 is LNHDA and CDR2 is SQIVND (reference sequence). There are 15 residues in the CDR3. CDR3 DNA: TGTGCCAGTAGTGCAGGGACAGGCCGCAATCAGCCCCAGCATTTT. Protein product: CASSAGTGRNQPQHF.

V and J are TRBV28 and TRBJ2-7; D is perhaps TRBD1 or TRBD2 (5 bases each). Deletions cut 7 bases from V and 2 bases from J, with 12 bases between. The CDR3 spans 13 residues. Germline lookup yields CDR1 MDHEN and CDR2 SYDVKM. The CDR3 loop reads CASMSGLTYEQYF. Written as DNA, the CDR3 is TGTGCCAGCATGTCGGGGCTTACCTACGAGCAGTACTTC.

This rearrangement joins TRBV5-1 to TRBJ2-2; possibly TRBD1 for D (5 bases). The CDR3 length is 14 residues. Trimming took off 4 bases at V and 6 bases at J, with 13 bases between the two ends. The germline V gene has CDR1 SGHRS and CDR2 YFSETQ. CDR3 coding DNA: TGCGCCAGCAGCGAACAGGATCTCCCCGGGGAGCTGTTTTTT. Translation gives CASSEQDLPGELFF.

This clone was seen just once. The chain links TRBV15 to TRBJ2-1, with 7 bases fitting TRBD1. The germline gives CDR1 LNHNV, CDR2 YYDKDF (reference sequence). The CDR3 length is 13 residues. Unmatched junction bases numbered 5, after V lost 9 bases and J lost 3 bases. CDR3 nucleotides: TGTGCCACACGAGGGGACAGCTACAATGAGCAGTTCTTC. This sequence encodes CATRGDSYNEQFF.

This chain's CDR3 is CASTQGEGYYF. The CDR3 DNA reads TGTGCCAGCACTCAAGGAGAGGGGTATTACTTC. This chain joins TRBV28 and TRBJ2-7; either TRBD1 or TRBD2 may fit D (5 bases each). CDR1 and CDR2 (germline): MDHEN, SYDVKM. The CDR3 runs to 11 residues. V gave up 7 bases and J gave up 13 bases, with 17 bases separating them.

The chain joins TRBV4-1 to TRBJ1-2, with no clear D. CDR1 is MGHRA, CDR2 YSYEKL, per germline. Deletions cut 0 bases from V and 7 bases from J, with 18 bases between. The CDR3 runs to 16 residues. CDR3 amino acids: CASSQDLAGRSAGYTF. The CDR3 DNA sequence: TGCGCCAGCAGCCAAGACCTTGCGGGGAGATCGGCTGGCTACACCTTC.

The chain combines TRBV7-2 with TRBJ1-3, with D possibly TRBD1 on 5 matching bases. CDR1 is SGHTA, CDR2 FQGNSA, per germline. Trimming left V 3 bases short and J 0 bases short, with 15 bases between. The CDR3 runs to 17 residues. The CDR3: CASSFYWGSASGNTIYF. The CDR3 DNA is TGTGCCAGCAGCTTTTATTGGGGGTCAGCCTCTGGAAACACCATATATTTT.

This clone was observed a few times. The chain joins TRBV7-9 to TRBJ2-4; no reliable D call. This CDR3 is 15 amino acids long. From germline, CDR1 is SEHNR and CDR2 FQNEAQ (reference sequence). Trimming pared 5 bases from V and 7 bases from J, leaving 18 bases between. The CDR3 here is CASSRSSGPANIQYF. The CDR3 DNA reads TGTGCCAGCAGCCGATCATCCGGGCCCGCGAACATTCAGTACTTC.

Here the CDR3 reads CASSLGLTSIPDTQYF. The CDR3 nucleotides are TGTGCCAGCAGCTTAGGACTAACTTCGATCCCAGATACGCAGTATTTT. V gene TRBV7-2 combines with J gene TRBJ2-3; a possible D gene is TRBD2 (5 bases). Germline CDR1 is SGHTA and CDR2 is FQGNSA. The V end lost 1 base, the J end lost 4 bases, and 15 bases lay between the germline ends. This CDR3 is built from 16 residues.

This chain uses TRBV4-3 with TRBJ2-2, with TRBD2 matching 7 bases. J lost 1 base, V lost 0 bases, and 2 bases had no gene match. The CDR3 extends over 16 amino acids. CDR1 LGHNA and CDR2 YSLEER come from the germline V gene. CDR3 protein: CASSQEGLWNTGELFF. Written as DNA, the CDR3 is TGCGCCAGCAGCCAAGAGGGACTATGGAACACCGGGGAGCTGTTTTTT.

This clone was counted once. The genes are TRBV7-8 and TRBJ2-7, with a weak D call TRBD1 (6 bases). Per the germline V gene, CDR1 is SGHVS and CDR2 is FQNEAQ. V lost 5 bases to trimming and J lost 0 bases, with 20 bases between them. The CDR3 is made up of 17 amino acids. CDR3 loop: CASSPPSGDPSSYEQYF. CDR3 nucleotides: TGTGCCAGCAGCCCCCCCTCAGGGGACCCCAGCTCCTACGAGCAGTACTTC.

The chain employs TRBV11-2 and TRBJ2-7; 8 bases map to TRBD1. The V gene end was trimmed by 2 bases and the J gene end by 6 bases; junction bases not matched to a gene: 3. Germline V gene data show CDR1 as SGHAT and CDR2 as FQNNGV. The CDR3 loop spans 13 amino acids. CDR3 residues: CASSLQGAGEQYF. The CDR3 DNA reads as TGTGCCAGCAGCTTACAGGGGGCGGGCGAGCAGTACTTC.

The chain carries TRBV18 and TRBJ2-6; possible D gene TRBD1, 6 bases. Germline values: CDR1 KGHSH, CDR2 LQKENI. This CDR3 is built from 17 residues. V was clipped by 3 bases and J by 0 bases, with 12 bases between them. CDR3 in amino acids: CASSPPGHSSGANVLTF. CDR3 nucleotide sequence: TGTGCCAGCTCACCCCCGGGACACAGCTCTGGGGCCAACGTCCTGACTTTC.

The V gene is TRBV5-1, the J gene TRBJ2-7; 9 nucleotides match TRBD2. With 3 bases clipped from V and 2 bases from J, the junction kept 6 bases outside the gene matches. Germline V gives CDR1 SGHRS, CDR2 YFSETQ. This CDR3 spans 15 amino acids. The CDR3 protein is CASSSAGGRAYEQYF. CDR3 DNA: TGCGCCAGCAGCTCTGCCGGCGGGAGGGCCTACGAGCAGTACTTC.

CDR3: CATSSTPRVGVNEQFF. The CDR3 DNA follows: TGTGCCACCAGTTCCACCCCGAGGGTGGGGGTCAATGAGCAGTTCTTC. The V and J genes are TRBV24-1 and TRBJ2-1; D possibly matches TRBD1 or TRBD2 (5 bases each). The V and J ends lost 6 bases and 6 bases respectively, with 20 bases between them. The germline V gene encodes CDR1 KGHDR and CDR2 SFDVKD. The CDR3 has 16 residues.

The rearrangement links TRBV30 to TRBJ2-1; TRBD2 agrees at 15 bases. CDR3 length equals 15 residues. V shed 6 bases, J shed 7 bases, and the junction held 7 bases outside the gene matches. Germline V gene lookup returns CDR1 GTSNPN and CDR2 SVGIG (reference sequence). The CDR3 DNA is TGTGCCTGTTCCATAGGACTAGCGGGAGGGAATGAGCAGTTCTTC. Protein sequence: CACSIGLAGGNEQFF. The variable domain in full, completed from reference TRBV30 and TRBJ2-1, reads SQTIHQWPATLVQPVGSPLSLECTVEGTSNPNLYWYRQAAGRGLQLLFYSVGIGQISSEVPQNLSASRPQDRQFILSSKKLLLSDSGFYLCACSIGLAGGNEQFFGPGTRLTVL.

This clone was seen ten or more times. J is TRBJ2-7 and V is TRBV6-5, with 8 nucleotides matching TRBD2. The germline V gene has CDR1 MNHEY and CDR2 SVGAGI. CDR3 length: 14 amino acids. Trimming at V came to 4 bases and at J to 2 bases, leaving 4 bases not matched to a gene. The CDR3 DNA is TGTGCCAGCAGTTTCCTAGCGGGCCCCTACGAGCAGTACTTC. Protein: CASSFLAGPYEQYF.